This T cell receptor beta chain was found in a study of T cell repertoires in cytomegalovirus infection. Whole-study context: Both CMV infection and a matching HLA type were indicated by public TCR beta signatures.

For this clonotype: The antigen remains undetermined.

V was clipped by 5 bases and J by 4 bases, with 17 bases between them. This CDR3 is 15 amino acids long. CDR1 MNHEY and CDR2 SMNVEV come from the germline V gene (reference sequence). From the reads, TCRdb called clonotypes with MiXCR, one entry per CDR3 protein. The sample holds roughly 70,000 distinct CDR3 sequences; roughly 20% are singletons and the top ten take about 63%. The source of this sequence is a human donor in good health (CMV status not recorded). Some clones in this sample may be carry-over from other donors' samples. The V gene is TRBV27, the J gene TRBJ1-2, with D unclear. Sequenced here: CD8+ T cells from cultured PBMCs, sampled from culture after CMV antigen stimulation. The CDR3 sequence: CASSPSLMFSYGYTF. CDR3 bases: TGTGCCAGCAGTCCCTCCTTAATGTTTAGCTATGGCTACACCTTC.